This T cell receptor (beta chain) was sequenced in a study of memory CD4+ T cells and cytomegalovirus serostatus. Study at large: This sample comes from healthy Belgian adults, 8 to 10 CMV seropositive, approximately 25 seronegative.

Per the germline V gene, CDR1 is SGHNT and CDR2 is YENEEA. The CDR3 is 12 residues long. With 0 bases removed from V and 4 bases from J, the gap between germline ends came to 3 bases. Some clones are missing from TCRdb's copy, which holds only in-frame ones; the method was immunoSEQ multiplex PCR. The profile shows around 45,000 clones, more than 60% of them singletons. The sort gate was single viable CD3+CD4+CD8-CD45RO+ cells for memory CD4+ T cells. Study findings and constraints: CD4+ memory repertoires contained about 40% of the roughly 150 reported CMV TCRbeta sequences.

As regards this clone: Its specificity is not known.

The sequence was collected from an adult in good health and CMV-seronegative. Sequenced sample: memory CD4+ T cells from blood. The gene calls are TRBV11-3 and TRBJ2-5, with no clear D. The CDR3 region has the DNA TGTGCCAGCAGCTTAGATACAGAGACCCAGTACTTC. Translating it yields CASSLDTETQYF.